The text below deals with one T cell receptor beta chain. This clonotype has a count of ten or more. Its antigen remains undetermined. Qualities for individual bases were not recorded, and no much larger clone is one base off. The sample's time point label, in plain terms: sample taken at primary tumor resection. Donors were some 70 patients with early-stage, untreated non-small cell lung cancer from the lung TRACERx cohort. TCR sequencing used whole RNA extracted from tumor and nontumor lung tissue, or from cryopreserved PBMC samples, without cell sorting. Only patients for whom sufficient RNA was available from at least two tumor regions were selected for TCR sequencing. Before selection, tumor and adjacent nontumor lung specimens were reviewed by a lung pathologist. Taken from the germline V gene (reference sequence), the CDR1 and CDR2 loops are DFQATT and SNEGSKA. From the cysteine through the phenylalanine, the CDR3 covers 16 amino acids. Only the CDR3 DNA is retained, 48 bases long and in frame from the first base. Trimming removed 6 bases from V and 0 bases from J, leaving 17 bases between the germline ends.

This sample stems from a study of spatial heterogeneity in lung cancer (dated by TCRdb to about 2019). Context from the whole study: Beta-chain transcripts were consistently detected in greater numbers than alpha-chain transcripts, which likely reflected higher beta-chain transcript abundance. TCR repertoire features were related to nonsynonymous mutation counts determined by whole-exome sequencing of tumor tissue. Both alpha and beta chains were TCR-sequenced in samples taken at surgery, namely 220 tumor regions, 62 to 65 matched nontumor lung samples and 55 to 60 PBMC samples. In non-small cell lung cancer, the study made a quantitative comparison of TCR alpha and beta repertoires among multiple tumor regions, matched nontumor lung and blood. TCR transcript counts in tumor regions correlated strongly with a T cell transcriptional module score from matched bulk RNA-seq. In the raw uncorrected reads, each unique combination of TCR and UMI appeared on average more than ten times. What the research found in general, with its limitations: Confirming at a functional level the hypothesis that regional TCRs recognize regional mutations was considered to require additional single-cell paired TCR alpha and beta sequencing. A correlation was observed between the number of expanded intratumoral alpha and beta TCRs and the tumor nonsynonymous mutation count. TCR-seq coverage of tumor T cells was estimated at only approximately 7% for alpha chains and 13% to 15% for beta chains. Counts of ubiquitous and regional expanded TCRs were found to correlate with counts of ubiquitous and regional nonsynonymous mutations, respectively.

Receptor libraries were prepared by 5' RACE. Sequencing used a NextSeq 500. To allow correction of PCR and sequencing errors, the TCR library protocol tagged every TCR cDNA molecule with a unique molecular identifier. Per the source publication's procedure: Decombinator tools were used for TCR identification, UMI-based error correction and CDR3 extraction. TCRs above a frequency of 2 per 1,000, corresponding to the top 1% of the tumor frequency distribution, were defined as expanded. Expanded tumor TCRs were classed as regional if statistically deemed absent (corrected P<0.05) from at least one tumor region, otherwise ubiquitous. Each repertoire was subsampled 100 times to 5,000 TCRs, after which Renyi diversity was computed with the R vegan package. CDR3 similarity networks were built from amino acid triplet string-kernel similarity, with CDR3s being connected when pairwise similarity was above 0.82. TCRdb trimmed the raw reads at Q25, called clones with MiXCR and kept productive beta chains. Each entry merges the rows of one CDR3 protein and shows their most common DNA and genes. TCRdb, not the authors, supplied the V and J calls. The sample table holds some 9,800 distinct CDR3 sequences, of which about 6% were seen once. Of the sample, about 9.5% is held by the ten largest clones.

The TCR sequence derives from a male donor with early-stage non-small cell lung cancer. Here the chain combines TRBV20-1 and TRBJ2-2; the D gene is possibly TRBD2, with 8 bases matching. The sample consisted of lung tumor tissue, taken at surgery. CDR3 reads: CSARDSGRPNTGELFF. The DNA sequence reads TGCAGTGCCCGGGACAGCGGGAGACCGAACACCGGGGAGCTGTTTTTT.